The clone carrying this T cell receptor (beta chain) was seen ten or more times. Its specificity is not known. No treatment of any kind had been given to any patient before thyroid surgery. Germline V gene data show CDR1 as SGHDT and CDR2 as YYEEEE. This CDR3 region has 15 residues. V was pared by 1 base and J by 8 bases, with 18 bases between. TCRdb re-clonotyped the PCR reads via MiXCR. The sample records about 15,000 clones, 34% being singletons. These data are taken from a study of metastatic and nonmetastatic thyroid tumors. The study, taken as a whole, reports: For both blood and tumor, malignant thyroid tumors reportedly showed significantly higher TCR beta diversity than benign nodules did.

The chain employs TRBV5-6 and TRBJ1-2; no reliable D call. Sequencing was carried out using tumor tissue. This TCR came from a male donor with papillary thyroid cancer or a benign thyroid nodule (not recorded which). Some clones in this sample may be carry-over from other donors' samples. The CDR3 DNA is TGTGCCAGCAGCTTGCGTAGTCCGGGTTTTGGAGGCTACACCTTC. It yields the protein CASSLRSPGFGGYTF. Full variable domain (missing parts from reference TRBV5-6 and TRBJ1-2): DAGVTQSPTHLIKTRGQQVTLRCSPKSGHDTVSWYQQALGQGPQFIFQYYEEEERQRGNFPDRFSGHQFPNYSSELNVNALLLGDSALYLCASSLRSPGFGGYTFGSGTRLTVV.